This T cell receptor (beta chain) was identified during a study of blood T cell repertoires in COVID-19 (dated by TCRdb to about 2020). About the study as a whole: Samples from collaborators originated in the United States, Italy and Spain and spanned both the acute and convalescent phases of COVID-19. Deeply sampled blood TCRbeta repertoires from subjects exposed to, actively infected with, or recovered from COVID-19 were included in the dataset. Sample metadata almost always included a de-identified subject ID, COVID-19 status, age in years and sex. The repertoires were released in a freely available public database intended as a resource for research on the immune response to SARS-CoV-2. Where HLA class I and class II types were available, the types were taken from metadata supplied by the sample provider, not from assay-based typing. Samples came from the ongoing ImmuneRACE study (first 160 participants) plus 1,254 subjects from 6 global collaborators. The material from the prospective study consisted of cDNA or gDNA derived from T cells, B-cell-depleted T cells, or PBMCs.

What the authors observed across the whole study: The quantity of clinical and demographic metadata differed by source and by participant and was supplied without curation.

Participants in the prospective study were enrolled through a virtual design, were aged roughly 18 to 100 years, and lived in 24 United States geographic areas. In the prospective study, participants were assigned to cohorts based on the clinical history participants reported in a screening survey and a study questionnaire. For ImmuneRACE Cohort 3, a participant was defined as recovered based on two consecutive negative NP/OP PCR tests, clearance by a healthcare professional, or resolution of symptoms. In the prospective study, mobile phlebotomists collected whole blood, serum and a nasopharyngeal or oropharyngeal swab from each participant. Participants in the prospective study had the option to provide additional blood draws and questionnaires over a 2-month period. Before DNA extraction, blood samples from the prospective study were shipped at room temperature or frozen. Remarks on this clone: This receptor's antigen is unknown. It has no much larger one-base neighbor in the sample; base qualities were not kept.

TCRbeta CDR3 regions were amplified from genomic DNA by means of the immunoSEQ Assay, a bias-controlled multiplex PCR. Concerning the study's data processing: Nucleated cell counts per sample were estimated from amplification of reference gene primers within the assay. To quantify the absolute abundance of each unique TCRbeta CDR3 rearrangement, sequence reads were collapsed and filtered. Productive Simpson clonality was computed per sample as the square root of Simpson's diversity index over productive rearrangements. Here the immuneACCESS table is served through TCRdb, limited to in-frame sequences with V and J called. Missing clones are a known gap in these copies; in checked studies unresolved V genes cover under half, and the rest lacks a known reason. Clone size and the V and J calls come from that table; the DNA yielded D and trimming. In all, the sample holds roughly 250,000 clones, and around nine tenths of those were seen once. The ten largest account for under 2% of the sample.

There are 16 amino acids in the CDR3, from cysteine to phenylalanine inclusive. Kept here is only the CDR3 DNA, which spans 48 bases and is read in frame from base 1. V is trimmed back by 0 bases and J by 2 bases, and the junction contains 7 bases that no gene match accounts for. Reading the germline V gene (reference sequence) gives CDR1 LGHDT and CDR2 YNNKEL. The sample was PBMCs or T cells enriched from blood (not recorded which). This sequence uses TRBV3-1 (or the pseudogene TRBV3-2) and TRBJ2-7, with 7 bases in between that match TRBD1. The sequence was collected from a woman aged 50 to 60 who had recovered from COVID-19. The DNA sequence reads TGTGCCAGCAGCCAAGATGGGGCAGGGGGAACCTACGAGCAGTACTTC. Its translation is CASSQDGAGGTYEQYF.